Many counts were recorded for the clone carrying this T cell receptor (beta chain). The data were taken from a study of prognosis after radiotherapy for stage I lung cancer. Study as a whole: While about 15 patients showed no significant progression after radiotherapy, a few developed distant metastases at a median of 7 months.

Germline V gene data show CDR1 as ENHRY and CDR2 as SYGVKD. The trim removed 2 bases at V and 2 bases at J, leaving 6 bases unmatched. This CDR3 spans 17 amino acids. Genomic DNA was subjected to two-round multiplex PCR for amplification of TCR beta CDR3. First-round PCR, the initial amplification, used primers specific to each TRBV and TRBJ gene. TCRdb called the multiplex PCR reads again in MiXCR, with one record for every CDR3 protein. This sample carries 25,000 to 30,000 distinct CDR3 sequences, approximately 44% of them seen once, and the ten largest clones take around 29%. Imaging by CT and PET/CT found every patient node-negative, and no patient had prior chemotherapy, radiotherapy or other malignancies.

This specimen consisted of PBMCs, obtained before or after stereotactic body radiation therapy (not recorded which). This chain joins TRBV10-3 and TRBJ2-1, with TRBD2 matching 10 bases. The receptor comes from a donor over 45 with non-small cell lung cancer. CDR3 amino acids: CAISEVSSGRPYNEQFF. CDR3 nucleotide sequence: TGTGCCATCAGTGAGGTCTCTAGCGGGAGACCCTACAATGAGCAGTTCTTC.